Described below is a single T cell receptor (beta chain) sequence and its context. This clone has just a few counts. No antigen is known for it. No quality values exist for individual bases; no much larger clone is one base distant. The data belong to a study of sequential checkpoint blockade in melanoma (dated by TCRdb to the late 2010s). Regarding the complete study: Patients were assigned by 1:1 randomization to either first-line nivolumab followed by ipilimumab (arm A) or ipilimumab followed by nivolumab (arm B). Both trial sequences were followed by maintenance nivolumab. DNA from roughly 91 pretreatment melanoma tumor samples underwent TCRbeta immunosequencing. For about 22 patients, matched tumor biopsies were taken both before treatment and at week 13, after single-agent nivolumab (arm A) or ipilimumab (arm B). In about 75% of the matched pre- and post-treatment tumor biopsy pairs, both biopsies came from the same lesion.

General findings and caveats noted by the study authors: The model for predicting response that combines TCR metrics with mutation burden needs to be validated in larger, independent patient cohorts. Clinical benefit was about 30 times more likely to be achieved by patients whose tumor T-cell fraction and clonality increased by week 13. Among patients in the nivolumab-first arm (arm A), tumor TIL clonality before treatment was associated with response (P = .04). Small sample sizes and reduced statistical power limited the analyses of tumor T-cell fraction within each arm. PD-L1 staining and CD8+ T-cell counts correlated with tumor T-cell fraction and clonality, whereas mutational load did not.

TCRbeta CDR3 regions were immunosequenced from genomic DNA with the immunoSEQ Assay. Before high-throughput sequencing, the genomic DNA was amplified using bias-controlled multiplex PCR. The source study handled its data this way. To quantify the absolute abundance of each unique TCRbeta CDR3 region, the sequences were collapsed and filtered. Clonality, defined as 1 minus Pielou's evenness, was calculated using only productive rearrangements. Tumor T-cell fraction was calculated by normalizing TCRbeta template counts to usable DNA, which was estimated from several housekeeping genes. Clones with significantly greater frequencies in on-treatment versus baseline samples were identified using a previously published method. The clones in this table, taken by TCRdb from immuneACCESS, are in-frame only. Not every clone is retained; where verified, under half of the shortfall comes from an unresolved V gene, and the cause of the rest is unknown. That table gives V, J and clone size, and the DNA gave D and trimming. The sample table holds roughly 4,500 clones, of which around 20% were seen once. The ten largest clones represent around 14% of the sample.

The germline V end is reduced by 6 bases and the J end by 7 bases; junction bases left unmatched: 4. The CDR3 measures 12 amino acids from cysteine to phenylalanine. The retained sequence is limited to the CDR3, 36 bases, with the frame set at the first base. The germline V gene sets CDR1 to MDHEN and CDR2 to SYDVKM. Taken with the paper, the label for treatment or condition translates to: randomized to nivolumab then ipilimumab (arm A) or the reverse (arm B). No trial patient had received prior DNA-damaging chemotherapy. Samples were obtained from patients with melanoma enrolled in CheckMate 064, a randomized, open-label phase II trial of sequential checkpoint blockade. Tumor TCR sequencing used genomic DNA from formalin-fixed paraffin-embedded (FFPE) tissue samples.

The sequencing used tumor tissue (inferred from file names), collected from a patient given nivolumab and ipilimumab in sequence. The TCR originated in a human donor with melanoma. Here the chain combines TRBV28 and TRBJ2-7, with 9 middle bases fitting TRBD1. The DNA reads TGTGCCAGCAGACAGGGGGCTTGGGAGCAGTACTTC. It encodes CASRQGAWEQYF.